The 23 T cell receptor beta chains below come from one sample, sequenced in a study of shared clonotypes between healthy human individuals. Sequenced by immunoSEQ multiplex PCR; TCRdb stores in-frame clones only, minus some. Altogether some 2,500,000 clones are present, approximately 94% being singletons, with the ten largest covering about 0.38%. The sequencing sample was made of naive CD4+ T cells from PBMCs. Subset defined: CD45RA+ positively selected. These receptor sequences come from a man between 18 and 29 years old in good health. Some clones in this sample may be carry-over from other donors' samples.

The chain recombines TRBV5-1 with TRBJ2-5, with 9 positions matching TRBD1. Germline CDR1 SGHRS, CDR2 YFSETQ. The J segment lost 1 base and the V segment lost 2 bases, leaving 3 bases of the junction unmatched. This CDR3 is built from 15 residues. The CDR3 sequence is CASSFVTGGQETQYF. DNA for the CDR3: TGCGCCAGCAGCTTTGTGACAGGGGGCCAAGAGACCCAGTACTTC.

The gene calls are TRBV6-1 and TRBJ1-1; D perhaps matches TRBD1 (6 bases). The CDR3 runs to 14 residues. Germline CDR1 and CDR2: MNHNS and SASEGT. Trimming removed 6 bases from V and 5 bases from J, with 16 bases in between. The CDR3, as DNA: TGTGCCAGCAGAAACAGGGTATGGAGAACTGAAGCTTTCTTT. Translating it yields CASRNRVWRTEAFF.

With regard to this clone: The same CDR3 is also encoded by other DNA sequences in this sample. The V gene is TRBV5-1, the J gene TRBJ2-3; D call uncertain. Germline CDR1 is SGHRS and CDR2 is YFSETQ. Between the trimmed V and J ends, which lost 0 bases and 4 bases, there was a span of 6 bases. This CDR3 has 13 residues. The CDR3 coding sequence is TGCGCCAGCAGCTTGGATCCATCAGATACGCAGTATTTT. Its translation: CASSLDPSDTQYF.

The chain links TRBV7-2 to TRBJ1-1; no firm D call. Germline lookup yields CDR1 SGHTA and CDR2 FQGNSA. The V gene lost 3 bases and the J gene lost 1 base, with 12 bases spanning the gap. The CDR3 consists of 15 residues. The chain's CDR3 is CASSLGVSWNTEAFF. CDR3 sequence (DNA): TGTGCCAGCAGCTTGGGTGTCAGTTGGAACACTGAAGCTTTCTTT.

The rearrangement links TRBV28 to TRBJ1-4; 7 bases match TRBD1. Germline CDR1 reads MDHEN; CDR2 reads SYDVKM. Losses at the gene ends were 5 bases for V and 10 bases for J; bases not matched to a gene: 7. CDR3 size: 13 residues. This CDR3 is CASSPGQVRKLFF. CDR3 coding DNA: TGTGCCAGCAGTCCCGGACAGGTTCGAAAACTGTTTTTT.

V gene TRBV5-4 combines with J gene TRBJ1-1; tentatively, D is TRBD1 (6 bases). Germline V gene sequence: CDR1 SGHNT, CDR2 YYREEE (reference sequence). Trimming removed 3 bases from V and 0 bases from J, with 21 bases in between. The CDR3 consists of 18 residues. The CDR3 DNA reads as TGTGCCAGCAGCTCCAAATCCGGGGGGCCGGGGATGAACACTGAAGCTTTCTTT. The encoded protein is CASSSKSGGPGMNTEAFF.

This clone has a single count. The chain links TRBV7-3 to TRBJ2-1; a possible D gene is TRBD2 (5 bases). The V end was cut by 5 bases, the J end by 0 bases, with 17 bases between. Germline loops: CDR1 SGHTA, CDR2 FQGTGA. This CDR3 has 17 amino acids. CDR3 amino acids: CASSPWTAPSSYNEQFF. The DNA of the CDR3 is TGTGCCAGCAGCCCCTGGACTGCCCCAAGCTCCTACAATGAGCAGTTCTTC.

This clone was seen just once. The CDR3 region is CASRADSFGELFF. DNA for the CDR3: TGCGCCAGCCGGGCAGACAGTTTCGGGGAGCTGTTTTTT. The chain carries TRBV5-1 and TRBJ2-2; D is possibly TRBD1 (5 bases). The CDR3 is made up of 13 amino acids. The V end was cut by 7 bases, the J end by 7 bases, with 14 bases between. CDR1 is SGHRS and CDR2 is YFSETQ in the germline V gene.

The CDR3 spells CATSSGSLYEQYF. The CDR3 DNA sequence: TGTGCCACCTCGAGCGGGAGTCTCTACGAGCAGTACTTC. The chain recombines TRBV19 with TRBJ2-7, with 8 bases aligning to TRBD2. The CDR3 spans 13 residues. The J segment lost 3 bases and the V segment lost 10 bases, leaving 8 bases of the junction unmatched. Germline lookup yields CDR1 LNHDA and CDR2 SQIVND (reference sequence).

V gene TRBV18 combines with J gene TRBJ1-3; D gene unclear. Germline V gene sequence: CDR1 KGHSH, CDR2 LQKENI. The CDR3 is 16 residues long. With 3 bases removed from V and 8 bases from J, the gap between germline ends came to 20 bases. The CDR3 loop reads CASSPTGTITEDTIYF. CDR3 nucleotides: TGTGCCAGCTCACCGACGGGAACAATAACCGAGGACACCATATATTTT. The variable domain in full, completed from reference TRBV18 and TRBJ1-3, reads NAGVMQNPRHLVRRRGQEARLRCSPMKGHSHVYWYRQLPEEGLKFMVYLQKENIIDESGMPKERFSAEFPKEGPSILRIQQVVRGDSAAYFCASSPTGTITEDTIYFGEGSWLTVV.

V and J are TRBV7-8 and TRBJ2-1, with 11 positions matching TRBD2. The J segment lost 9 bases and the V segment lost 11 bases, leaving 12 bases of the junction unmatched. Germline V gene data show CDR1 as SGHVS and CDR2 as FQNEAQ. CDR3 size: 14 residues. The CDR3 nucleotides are TGTGCCGGATCCGGGACTAGCGGCGTTGGTGAGCAGTTCTTC. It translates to CAGSGTSGVGEQFF.

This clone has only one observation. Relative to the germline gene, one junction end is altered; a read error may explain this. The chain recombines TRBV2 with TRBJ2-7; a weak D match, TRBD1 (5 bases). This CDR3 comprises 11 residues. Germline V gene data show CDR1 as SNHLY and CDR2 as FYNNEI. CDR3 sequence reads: CASSGFQGLNF. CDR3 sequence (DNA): TGTGCCAGCAGTGGTTTCCAGGGTCTGAACTTC.

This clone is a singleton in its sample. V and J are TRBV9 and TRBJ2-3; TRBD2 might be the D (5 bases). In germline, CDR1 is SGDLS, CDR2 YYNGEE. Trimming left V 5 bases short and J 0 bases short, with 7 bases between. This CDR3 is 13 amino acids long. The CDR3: CASSGLSTDTQYF. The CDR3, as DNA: TGTGCCAGCAGTGGACTGAGCACAGATACGCAGTATTTT.

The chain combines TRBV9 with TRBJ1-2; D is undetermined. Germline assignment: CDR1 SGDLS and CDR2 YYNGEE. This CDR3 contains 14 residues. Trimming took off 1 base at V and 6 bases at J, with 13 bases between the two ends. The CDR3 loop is CASSVNPGGDGYTF. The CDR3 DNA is TGTGCCAGCAGCGTAAATCCAGGTGGGGATGGCTACACCTTC.

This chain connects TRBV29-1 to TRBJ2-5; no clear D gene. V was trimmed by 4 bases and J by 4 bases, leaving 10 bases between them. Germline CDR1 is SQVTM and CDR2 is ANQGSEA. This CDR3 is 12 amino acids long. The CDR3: CSVVETGETQYF. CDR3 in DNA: TGCAGCGTTGTTGAGACTGGAGAGACCCAGTACTTC.

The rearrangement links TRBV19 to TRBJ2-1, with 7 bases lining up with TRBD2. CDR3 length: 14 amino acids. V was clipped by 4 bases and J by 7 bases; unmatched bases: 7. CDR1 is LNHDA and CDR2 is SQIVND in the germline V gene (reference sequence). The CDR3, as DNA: TGTGCCAGTAGTAACCCAAGCGGGAAGAATGAGCAGTTCTTC. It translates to CASSNPSGKNEQFF.

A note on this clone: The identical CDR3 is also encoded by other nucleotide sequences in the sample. The DNA for the CDR3 is TGCGCCAGCAGCCTAGGACTAGCGGAACTACAAGAGACCCAGTACTTC. Translated: CASSLGLAELQETQYF. This chain joins TRBV5-1 and TRBJ2-5, with 10 bases matching TRBD2. The V gene end was trimmed by 4 bases and the J gene end by 2 bases; junction bases not matched to a gene: 8. Per germline, CDR1 SGHRS and CDR2 YFSETQ. This CDR3 contains 16 residues.

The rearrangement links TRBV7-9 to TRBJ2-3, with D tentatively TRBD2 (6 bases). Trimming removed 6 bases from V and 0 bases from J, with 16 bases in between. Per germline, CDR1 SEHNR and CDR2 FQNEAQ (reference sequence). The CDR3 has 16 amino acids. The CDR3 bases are TGTGCCAGCAGTTTTCCTGCGGGGACTAGCACAGATACGCAGTATTTT. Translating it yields CASSFPAGTSTDTQYF.

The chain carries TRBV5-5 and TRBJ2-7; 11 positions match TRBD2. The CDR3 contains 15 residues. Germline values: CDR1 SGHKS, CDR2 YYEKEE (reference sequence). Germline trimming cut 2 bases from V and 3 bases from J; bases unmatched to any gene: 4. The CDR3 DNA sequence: TGTGCCAGCAGCTTCACCGGGACTAGCGGCTACGAGCAGTACTTC. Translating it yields CASSFTGTSGYEQYF. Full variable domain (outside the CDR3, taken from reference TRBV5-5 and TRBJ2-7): DAGVTQSPTHLIKTRGQQVTLRCSPISGHKSVSWYQQVLGQGPQFIFQYYEKEERGRGNFPDRFSARQFPNYSSELNVNALLLGDSALYLCASSFTGTSGYEQYFGPGTRLTVT.

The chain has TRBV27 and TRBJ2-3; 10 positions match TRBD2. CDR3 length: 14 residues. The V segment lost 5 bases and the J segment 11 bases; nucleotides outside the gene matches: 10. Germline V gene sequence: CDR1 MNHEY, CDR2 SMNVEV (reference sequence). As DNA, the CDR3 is TGTGCCAGCAGTCCTAGCGGGGGCCGAGTGAGGCAGTATTTT. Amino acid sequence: CASSPSGGRVRQYF.

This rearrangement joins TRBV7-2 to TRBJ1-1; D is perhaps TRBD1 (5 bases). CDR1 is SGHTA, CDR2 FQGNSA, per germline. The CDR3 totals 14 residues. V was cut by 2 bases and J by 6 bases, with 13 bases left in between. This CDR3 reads CASSLFSRGSEAFF. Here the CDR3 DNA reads TGTGCCAGCAGCTTATTTAGTAGGGGCTCTGAAGCTTTCTTT. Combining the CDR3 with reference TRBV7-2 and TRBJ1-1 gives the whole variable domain GAGVSQSPSNKVTEKGKDVELRCDPISGHTALYWYRQSLGQGLEFLIYFQGNSAPDKSGLPSDRFSAERTGGSVSTLTIQRTQQEDSAVYLCASSLFSRGSEAFFGQGTRLTVV.

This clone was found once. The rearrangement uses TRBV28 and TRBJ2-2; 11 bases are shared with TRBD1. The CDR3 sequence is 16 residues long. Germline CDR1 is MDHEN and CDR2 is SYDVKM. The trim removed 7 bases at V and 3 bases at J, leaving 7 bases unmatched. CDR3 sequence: CASTRGTGGYTGELFF. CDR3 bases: TGTGCCAGCACCAGGGGGACAGGGGGTTACACCGGGGAGCTGTTTTTT.

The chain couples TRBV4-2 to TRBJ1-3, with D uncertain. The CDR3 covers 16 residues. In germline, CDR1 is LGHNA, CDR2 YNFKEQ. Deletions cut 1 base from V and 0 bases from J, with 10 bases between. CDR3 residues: CASSQVSASSGNTIYF. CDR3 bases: TGTGCCAGCAGCCAAGTTTCGGCAAGCTCTGGAAACACCATATATTTT.